These 21 T cell receptor beta chains share one sample of origin, sequenced in a study of cytomegalovirus exposure and HLA in healthy donors. In the PCR, 60 Vbeta and 13 Jbeta primers were used. Method: immunoSEQ multiplex PCR; TCRdb's copy keeps in-frame clones and lacks some. Of around 130,000 clones in the sample, over 70% were seen once. The sequenced material came from PBMCs. Receptors were obtained from a woman aged 35 to 49 in good health and CMV-seronegative.

In regard to this clone: An end of the junction does not agree with germline; a read error may underlie this. The genes are TRBV7-9 and TRBJ2-6; D gene unclear. The CDR3 runs to 16 residues. CDR1 SEHNR and CDR2 FQNEAQ come from the germline V gene (reference sequence). In nucleotides, the CDR3 is TGTTCCAGCAGCTCAAGCCCCAACTCTGGGGCCAACGTCCTGACTTTC. Amino acids: CSSSSSPNSGANVLTF.

The J gene is TRBJ1-2, the V gene TRBV28, with D tentatively TRBD1 (6 bases). V gave up 5 bases and J gave up 6 bases, with 7 bases separating them. Germline-derived CDR1 and CDR2 are MDHEN and SYDVKM. The CDR3 extends over 11 amino acids. For the CDR3, the DNA is TGTGCCAGCAGTACAGGGAATGGCTACACCTTC. Translation: CASSTGNGYTF.

This clone appeared once. This chain connects TRBV27 to TRBJ2-1; D perhaps matches TRBD1 (5 bases). The CDR3 is 14 amino acids. Germline values: CDR1 MNHEY, CDR2 SMNVEV (reference sequence). The V gene lost 3 bases and the J gene lost 8 bases, with 14 bases spanning the gap. The chain's CDR3 is CASSFGYRGDEQFF. The DNA of the CDR3 is TGTGCCAGCAGTTTCGGGTATAGGGGCGATGAGCAGTTCTTC.

The chain combines TRBV18 with TRBJ1-4; D perhaps matches TRBD1 (6 bases). The CDR3 extends over 15 amino acids. V lost 4 bases and J 8 bases, leaving 17 bases between the germline ends. In germline, CDR1 is KGHSH, CDR2 LQKENI. The CDR3 DNA sequence: TGTGCCAGCTCACGTCTGAGGGGGGGAGAAGAAAAACTGTTTTTT. Residues: CASSRLRGGEEKLFF.

The rearrangement uses TRBV4-2 and TRBJ2-4; 10 positions match TRBD1. The germline CDR1 and CDR2 sequences are LGHNA and YNFKEQ. Trimming at V came to 3 bases and at J to 0 bases, leaving 14 bases not matched to a gene. The CDR3 spans 20 residues. The CDR3, as DNA: TGTGCCAGCAGCCAGCTCTTAGGGACAGGGGTCCTTGGAGCCAAAAACATTCAGTACTTC. Translated: CASSQLLGTGVLGAKNIQYF.

The table lists this clone with a few counts. This chain uses TRBV5-6 with TRBJ1-6, with a weak D call TRBD1 (6 bases). Per germline, CDR1 SGHDT and CDR2 YYEEEE. The CDR3 length is 16 residues. V dropped 1 base and J dropped 7 bases, with 15 bases sitting between them. The CDR3 bases are TGTGCCAGCAGCTTGTGGTCAGGGGATGTGAATTCACCCCTCCACTTT. It codes for CASSLWSGDVNSPLHF.

V is TRBV6-5 and J is TRBJ1-1, with TRBD1 identical over 9 bases. The V gene end was trimmed by 5 bases and the J gene end by 7 bases; junction bases not matched to a gene: 11. The CDR3 length is 15 residues. Germline CDR1 MNHEY, CDR2 SVGAGI. CDR3 sequence (DNA): TGTGCCAGCAGTCGTCCCACAGGGGGCGCGAATGAAGCTTTCTTT. Protein: CASSRPTGGANEAFF.

This chain uses TRBV4-1 with TRBJ2-3; maybe TRBD2 (5 bases). V lost 1 base and J lost 0, with 8 bases in between. The CDR3 loop spans 15 amino acids. CDR1 and CDR2 (germline): MGHRA, YSYEKL. CDR3 bases: TGCGCCAGCAGCCAAGGGCTAGCTAGCACAGATACGCAGTATTTT. Its translation: CASSQGLASTDTQYF.

V and J are TRBV5-6 and TRBJ1-4; 9 bases align to TRBD1. V shed 3 bases, J shed 6 bases, and the junction held 6 bases outside the gene matches. The CDR3 contains 15 residues. Germline assignment: CDR1 SGHDT and CDR2 YYEEEE. This chain's CDR3 is CASSSSGQGYEKLFF. The DNA for the CDR3 is TGTGCCAGCAGCTCGTCGGGACAGGGTTATGAAAAACTGTTTTTT. Using reference TRBV5-6 and TRBJ1-4 for the parts outside the CDR3, the full variable domain is DAGVTQSPTHLIKTRGQQVTLRCSPKSGHDTVSWYQQALGQGPQFIFQYYEEEERQRGNFPDRFSGHQFPNYSSELNVNALLLGDSALYLCASSSSGQGYEKLFFGSGTQLSVL.

The rearrangement links TRBV9 to TRBJ1-3, with 7 bases aligning to TRBD1. Germline values: CDR1 SGDLS, CDR2 YYNGEE. V was clipped by 4 bases and J by 4 bases; unmatched bases: 5. The CDR3 has 14 amino acids. In DNA, the CDR3 is TGTGCCAGCAGCTCTTACAGGGGAGGAAACACCATATATTTT. Amino acid sequence: CASSSYRGGNTIYF.

In its sample, this clone was seen a few times. It is unclear where the CDR3 begins or ends on the DNA, so no DNA is shown, and the CDR3 is as TCRdb lists it. CDR3 region: CASSPDFREQYF. This rearrangement joins TRBV6-6 to TRBJ2-7; the D segment call TRBD2 is taken from the table without a DNA check. Germline assignment: CDR1 MNHNY and CDR2 SVGAGI (reference sequence). The length of the CDR3 is 12 amino acids, counting both ends.

The rearrangement uses TRBV6-6 and TRBJ1-2; TRBD1 might be the D (6 bases). There are 13 residues in the CDR3. The V gene's germline CDR1 is MNHNY and CDR2 SVGAGI (reference sequence). V lost 6 bases and J 5 bases, leaving 13 bases between the germline ends. CDR3 protein: CASRGHAGYGYTF. CDR3 coding DNA: TGTGCCAGCAGGGGACACGCGGGTTATGGCTACACCTTC.

The table lists this clone with a few counts. This chain joins TRBV7-3 and TRBJ2-1; tentatively, D is TRBD2 (6 bases). This CDR3 has 13 amino acids. V lost 5 bases, J lost 5 bases, and 10 bases lay in between. Germline CDR1 reads SGHTA; CDR2 reads FQGTGA. The CDR3 is CASSGGMDNEQFF. CDR3 DNA: TGTGCCAGCAGCGGGGGGATGGACAATGAGCAGTTCTTC.

The V call is TRBV9, the J call TRBJ2-1; TRBD1 is a possible D gene (6 bases). CDR1 and CDR2 from the germline V gene are SGDLS and YYNGEE. This CDR3 comprises 15 residues. Trimming left V 4 bases short and J 4 bases short, with 15 bases between. CDR3 in DNA: TGTGCCAGCAGCAGCGGACAGAAAGTATACAATGAGCAGTTCTTC. This translates into CASSSGQKVYNEQFF.

As to this clone: Other DNA sequences within the sample encode an identical CDR3. The genes are TRBV28 and TRBJ2-5; 11 bases agree with TRBD2. The V gene end was trimmed by 3 bases and the J gene end by 4 bases; junction bases not matched to a gene: 4. Germline CDR1 and CDR2: MDHEN and SYDVKM. The length of the CDR3 is 15 residues. DNA of the CDR3: TGTGCCAGCAGTTTTCTAGCGGGAGGCAGAGAGACCCAGTACTTC. Amino acid sequence: CASSFLAGGRETQYF. The whole variable domain, filled in from reference TRBV28 and TRBJ2-5, reads DVKVTQSSRYLVKRTGEKVFLECVQDMDHENMFWYRQDPGLGLRLIYFSYDVKMKEKGDIPEGYSVSREKKERFSLILESASTNQTSMYLCASSFLAGGRETQYFGPGTRLLVL.

This clone was recorded once. The rearrangement links TRBV13 to TRBJ2-7, with 7 bases fitting TRBD2. Per the germline V gene, CDR1 is PRHDT and CDR2 is FYEKMQ (reference sequence). Trimming took 5 bases from V and 2 from J; bases not matched to a gene: 6. CDR3 size: 14 residues. The CDR3 protein is CASSGGGLTYEQYF. The CDR3 region has the DNA TGTGCCAGCAGCGGGGGGGGTCTGACCTACGAGCAGTACTTC.

This chain uses TRBV9 with TRBJ2-3; 9 nucleotides line up with TRBD1. The V gene end was trimmed by 2 bases and the J gene end by 4 bases; junction bases not matched to a gene: 11. The germline V gene has CDR1 SGDLS and CDR2 YYNGEE. The CDR3 is made up of 17 amino acids. CDR3 in DNA: TGTGCCAGCAGCGTGGGGACAGGGAGTGGGTGGGCAGATACGCAGTATTTT. It translates to CASSVGTGSGWADTQYF.

The CDR3 here is CASSPPPFGGITEAFF. The DNA of the CDR3 is TGTGCCAGCAGCCCACCACCCTTCGGGGGGATCACTGAAGCTTTCTTT. The J gene is TRBJ1-1, the V gene TRBV7-6, with a weak D call TRBD1 (5 bases). Germline V CDR1 and CDR2: SGHVS, FNYEAQ. The CDR3 runs to 16 residues. Trimming stripped 5 bases from V and 4 bases from J, with 20 bases between.

This chain uses TRBV9 with TRBJ2-7, with 9 bases aligning to TRBD1. Germline V gene lookup returns CDR1 SGDLS and CDR2 YYNGEE. The CDR3 consists of 14 residues. The trim removed 3 bases at V and 3 bases at J, leaving 4 bases unmatched. The CDR3 loop reads CASSGTGQGYEQYF. The CDR3 region has the DNA TGTGCCAGCAGCGGAACGGGACAGGGCTACGAGCAGTACTTC.

The chain has TRBV5-1 and TRBJ1-6; 10 positions match TRBD1. The CDR3 runs 14 residues. V lost 4 bases, J lost 8 bases, and 3 bases stayed unmatched. Germline V gene sequence: CDR1 SGHRS, CDR2 YFSETQ. The CDR3 sequence is CASSTGTGDSPLHF. The CDR3, as DNA: TGCGCCAGCAGCACAGGGACAGGGGATTCACCCCTCCACTTT. Looking up the rest from reference TRBV5-1 and TRBJ1-6 gives the full variable domain: KAGVTQTPRYLIKTRGQQVTLSCSPISGHRSVSWYQQTPGQGLQFLFEYFSETQRNKGNFPGRFSGRQFSNSRSEMNVSTLELGDSALYLCASSTGTGDSPLHFGNGTRLTVT.

The chain is built from TRBV19 and TRBJ1-2; D ambiguous. The CDR3 is 14 amino acids. Germline lookup yields CDR1 LNHDA and CDR2 SQIVND (reference sequence). V lost 6 bases and J 4 bases, leaving 15 bases between the germline ends. The CDR3 loop reads CASRVVGEPYGYTF. In DNA, the CDR3 is TGTGCCAGTAGGGTCGTTGGGGAGCCCTATGGCTACACCTTC.